The present TCR beta chain was sequenced within a study of blood T cell repertoires in COVID-19 (dated by TCRdb to 2020 to 2022). For context, the study as a whole: Samples from collaborators originated in the United States, Italy and Spain and spanned both the acute and convalescent phases of COVID-19. The dataset comprised deeply sampled blood TCRbeta repertoires from subjects exposed to, actively infected with, or recovered from COVID-19. HLA class I and class II types, where available, came from metadata supplied by the sample provider rather than from assay-based typing. Nearly every sample came with metadata listing a de-identified subject ID, COVID-19 status, age in years and sex. The repertoires were made available in a free public database intended to serve as a resource for research on the immune response to SARS-CoV-2. The prospective study material was composed of cDNA or gDNA derived from T cells, B-cell-depleted T cells, or PBMCs. The samples were drawn from the first 160 participants of the ongoing ImmuneRACE study and from some 1,300 subjects provided by 6 global collaborators.

The CDR3 contains 16 residues, cysteine and phenylalanine counted. Only the CDR3 DNA stays, 48 bases, in frame from base 1. Cut back by 5 bases and 2 bases, the V and J ends lie 20 bases apart. The germline V gene supplies CDR1 SGHRS and CDR2 YFSETQ. Whole blood was collected in K2EDTA tubes by collaborating institutions according to the institutions' own protocols. For TCRbeta analysis, collaborator samples were shipped as frozen whole blood, as isolated PBMCs, or as DNA extracted from either sample type. Study-wide findings and limitations: Clinical and demographic metadata were provided uncurated, with the amount varying by source and participant.

Turning to this clone: Its antigen remains unidentified. One base away there is no much larger clone; base qualities are not given.

TCRbeta CDR3 regions were amplified from genomic DNA using the immunoSEQ Assay, a bias-controlled multiplex PCR. The source study handled its data this way. Nucleated cell counts per sample were estimated from amplification of reference gene primers within the assay. To quantify the absolute abundance of each unique TCRbeta CDR3 rearrangement, sequence reads were collapsed and filtered. For each sample, productive Simpson clonality was calculated by taking the square root of Simpson's diversity index across productive rearrangements. TCRdb re-hosts the immuneACCESS table, in-frame sequences only. Its copies lack some clones; in the studies checked, an unresolved V gene accounts for under half of them, and the cause for the rest is not known. D and trimming come from the DNA, and the V and J calls and clone size come from that table. This sample is represented by some 700,000 clones; about 87% of them were singletons. The ten biggest clones cover around 0.3% of the sample.

The specimen was peripheral blood. This clonotype was obtained from a woman aged 18-29 years with acute or convalescent COVID-19. The sequence links TRBV5-1 to TRBJ2-7; a tentative D call is TRBD1 (5 bases match). At the DNA level, the sequence is TGCGCCAGCAGTTTACAGGAGTATGGGGTACCCTACGAGCAGTACTTC. It translates as CASSLQEYGVPYEQYF.